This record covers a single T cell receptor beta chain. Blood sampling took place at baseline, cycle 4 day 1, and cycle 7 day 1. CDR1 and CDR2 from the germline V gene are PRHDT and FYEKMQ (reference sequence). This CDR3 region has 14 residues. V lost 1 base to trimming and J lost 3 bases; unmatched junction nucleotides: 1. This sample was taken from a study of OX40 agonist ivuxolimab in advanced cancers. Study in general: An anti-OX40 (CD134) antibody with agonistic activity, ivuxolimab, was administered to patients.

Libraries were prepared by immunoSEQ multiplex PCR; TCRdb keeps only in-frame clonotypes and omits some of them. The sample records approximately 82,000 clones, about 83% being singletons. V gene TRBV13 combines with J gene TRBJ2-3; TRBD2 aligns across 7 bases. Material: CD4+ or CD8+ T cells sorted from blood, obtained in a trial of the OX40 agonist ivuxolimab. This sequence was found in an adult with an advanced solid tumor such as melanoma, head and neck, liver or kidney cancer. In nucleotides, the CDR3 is TGTGCCAGCAGCTTAGAAGCGGGGACAGATACGCAGTATTTT. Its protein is CASSLEAGTDTQYF. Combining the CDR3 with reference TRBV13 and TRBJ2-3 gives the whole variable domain AAGVIQSPRHLIKEKRETATLKCYPIPRHDTVYWYQQGPGQDPQFLISFYEKMQSDKGSIPDRFSAQQFSDYHSELNMSSLELGDSALYFCASSLEAGTDTQYFGPGTRLTVL.